This passage covers 11 T cell receptor beta chains from one sample sequenced in a study of T cell responses to AZD1222 COVID-19 vaccine. The table came from immunoSEQ multiplex PCR; TCRdb's copy has only in-frame clones and leaves some out. The sample holds approximately 150,000 clones, roughly 84% seen once. The sample consisted of peripheral blood, taken 28 days after the second AZD1222 dose. These receptors were taken from an adult who received the AZD1222 COVID-19 vaccine.

The chain couples TRBV11-2 to TRBJ2-1; perhaps TRBD1 as D (5 bases). This CDR3 is built from 15 residues. Germline V gives CDR1 SGHAT, CDR2 FQNNGV. The V end lost 6 bases, the J end lost 0 bases, and 12 bases lay between the germline ends. CDR3 sequence (DNA): TGTGCCAGCAGGACAGATCAGGGCTCCTACAATGAGCAGTTCTTC. Translating gives CASRTDQGSYNEQFF.

This clone was seen a few times. Within the sample, other DNA sequences also encode this same CDR3. This chain joins TRBV19 and TRBJ1-5; D unresolved. The ends were cut back, 7 bases at V and 3 bases at J, with 13 bases in the middle. Germline V gene lookup returns CDR1 LNHDA and CDR2 SQIVND (reference sequence). The CDR3 extends over 14 amino acids. CDR3 DNA: TGTGCCAGTAAAACGAGCAGTACCAATCAGCCCCAGCATTTT. It codes for CASKTSSTNQPQHF.

The rearrangement uses TRBV28 and TRBJ1-1; a weak D match, TRBD1 (6 bases). Germline assignment: CDR1 MDHEN and CDR2 SYDVKM. Trimming stripped 3 bases from V and 3 bases from J, with 8 bases between. The CDR3 runs 13 residues. The chain's CDR3 is CASSLGHYTEAFF. Here the CDR3 DNA reads TGTGCCAGCAGTTTGGGACACTACACTGAAGCTTTCTTT. Full variable domain (remainder filled in from reference TRBV28 and TRBJ1-1): DVKVTQSSRYLVKRTGEKVFLECVQDMDHENMFWYRQDPGLGLRLIYFSYDVKMKEKGDIPEGYSVSREKKERFSLILESASTNQTSMYLCASSLGHYTEAFFGQGTRLTVV.

This chain uses TRBV3-1 (or the pseudogene TRBV3-2) with TRBJ1-4, with D maybe TRBD1 (5 bases). The CDR3 contains 19 residues. Germline V gives CDR1 LGHDT, CDR2 YNNKEL (reference sequence). V lost 0 bases and J 3 bases, leaving 20 bases between the germline ends. This CDR3 reads CASSQDGIRAGRANEKLFF. CDR3 bases: TGTGCCAGCAGCCAAGATGGAATCCGGGCGGGGCGGGCTAATGAAAAACTGTTTTTT.

This clone has just a few counts. The chain joins TRBV4-2 to TRBJ1-4; TRBD1 agrees at 7 bases. Unmatched junction bases numbered 10, after V lost 7 bases and J lost 5 bases. Germline-derived CDR1 and CDR2 are LGHNA and YNFKEQ. This CDR3 comprises 15 residues. The CDR3 is CASTPADRVNEKLFF. CDR3 DNA sequence: TGTGCCAGCACCCCGGCCGACAGGGTAAATGAAAAACTGTTTTTT.

This clone has a single count. The chain links TRBV3-1 (or the pseudogene TRBV3-2) to TRBJ1-2, with D maybe TRBD1 (6 bases). The V and J ends lost 2 bases and 13 bases respectively, with 14 bases between them. Looked up from germline, CDR1 is LGHDT and CDR2 is YNNKEL (reference sequence). This CDR3 spans 12 amino acids. The CDR3 reads CASSQNPGEGTF. The CDR3 DNA reads as TGTGCCAGCAGCCAAAACCCAGGGGAAGGCACCTTC.

The chain employs TRBV18 and TRBJ1-2; TRBD1 agrees at 9 bases. There are 13 residues in the CDR3. The ends lost 4 bases at V and 8 bases at J; junction bases unmatched: 5. The germline CDR1 and CDR2 sequences are KGHSH and LQKENI. CDR3 protein: CASSLRTGEGYTF. The CDR3 DNA reads as TGTGCCAGCTCACTTCGGACAGGGGAGGGCTACACCTTC. The full variable domain, with the rest looked up from reference TRBV18 and TRBJ1-2, is NAGVMQNPRHLVRRRGQEARLRCSPMKGHSHVYWYRQLPEEGLKFMVYLQKENIIDESGMPKERFSAEFPKEGPSILRIQQVVRGDSAAYFCASSLRTGEGYTFGSGTRLTVV.

The V gene is TRBV28, the J gene TRBJ1-6, with a possible D match to TRBD1 (5 bases). V was pared by 3 bases and J by 2 bases, with 11 bases between. CDR1 and CDR2 from the germline V gene are MDHEN and SYDVKM. There are 16 residues in the CDR3. CDR3 bases: TGTGCCAGCAGTTTTAGTGGGGCCGCCTATAATTCACCCCTCCACTTT. This encodes CASSFSGAAYNSPLHF.

In its sample, this clone was seen a few times. V gene TRBV13 combines with J gene TRBJ2-1, with 12 positions matching TRBD2. After removal of 4 bases from V and 8 bases from J, the junction contained 12 bases not matched to a gene. The CDR3 runs to 17 residues. Germline assignment: CDR1 PRHDT and CDR2 FYEKMQ (reference sequence). The CDR3 DNA reads TGTGCCAGCAGCTCGTCCTTGACTAGCGGGAGTTTCGATGAGCAGTTCTTC. Its protein product is CASSSSLTSGSFDEQFF.

This clone was counted at least ten times. V and J are TRBV11-2 and TRBJ2-2; D gene uncertain. Trimming shortened V by 0 bases and J by 6 bases, and 5 bases separated the two germline ends. Germline assignment: CDR1 SGHAT and CDR2 FQNNGV. CDR3 length equals 13 residues. CDR3 nucleotides: TGTGCCAGCAGCTTAGAGCCCGCCGGGGAGCTGTTTTTT. Amino acids: CASSLEPAGELFF.

The rearrangement links TRBV11-2 to TRBJ2-2; D is unclear. CDR3 length: 16 residues. V dropped 4 bases and J dropped 0 bases, with 12 bases sitting between them. Per the germline V gene, CDR1 is SGHAT and CDR2 is FQNNGV. CDR3 coding DNA: TGTGCCAGCAGCTCCCGACAAAGCGCGAACACCGGGGAGCTGTTTTTT. This translates into CASSSRQSANTGELFF.